Each of the 6 T cell receptor beta chains below was sequenced from the same sample in a study of blood T cell repertoires in COVID-19. The assay was immunoSEQ multiplex PCR, and TCRdb's table has in-frame clones only and misses some. The sample lists roughly 200,000 clones, 80% to 90% occurring once. Source material: peripheral blood. The receptors shown here come from a woman at least 80 years old with COVID-19, enrolled during active disease.

Only one count was recorded for this clone. The chain joins TRBV29-1 to TRBJ2-1, with 10 bases identical to TRBD2. This CDR3 comprises 15 residues. Unmatched junction bases numbered 5, after V lost 6 bases and J lost 0 bases. The germline gives CDR1 SQVTM, CDR2 ANQGSEA. The CDR3 reads CSVRGLADSYNEQFF. The CDR3 nucleotides are TGCAGCGTCCGTGGACTAGCGGACTCCTACAATGAGCAGTTCTTC.

This clone was observed a single time. V and J are TRBV23-1 and TRBJ1-3, with D possibly being TRBD1 (5 bases). TRBV23-1 is labeled an ORF, and its function is uncertain. V was pared by 6 bases and J by 6 bases, with 21 bases between. The CDR3 runs to 16 residues. CDR3 DNA: TGCGCCAGCAGGACCTCTCCGCGCAGGGTTCTAAACACCATATATTTT. Its translation: CASRTSPRRVLNTIYF.

The V call is TRBV2, the J call TRBJ1-2; 11 bases align to TRBD1. V lost 6 bases to trimming and J lost 4 bases; unmatched junction nucleotides: 4. This CDR3 is 14 amino acids long. Germline-derived CDR1 and CDR2 are SNHLY and FYNNEI. CDR3 sequence: CASRWDRGTYGYTF. The CDR3 DNA reads as TGTGCCAGCAGATGGGACAGGGGGACCTATGGCTACACCTTC.

Ten or more counts support this clone. This chain uses TRBV7-6 with TRBJ2-7; 7 bases are a match to TRBD2. Germline CDR1 SGHVS, CDR2 FNYEAQ. CDR3 length: 15 amino acids. With 3 bases clipped from V and 4 bases from J, the junction kept 9 bases outside the gene matches. The CDR3 here is CASSFGLGEGYEQYF. In DNA form, the CDR3 reads TGTGCCAGCAGCTTTGGTCTAGGGGAGGGGTACGAGCAGTACTTC.

J is TRBJ1-4 and V is TRBV7-9, with D unresolved. The V and J ends lost 4 bases and 4 bases respectively, with 13 bases between them. CDR1 and CDR2 (germline): SEHNR, FQNEAQ (reference sequence). The CDR3 is 15 residues long. This chain's CDR3 is CASSSGVYRNEKLFF. CDR3 bases: TGTGCCAGCAGCTCGGGTGTCTACCGTAATGAAAAACTGTTTTTT.

The chain combines TRBV5-1 with TRBJ2-2, with 7 bases that match TRBD1. The V gene end was trimmed by 4 bases and the J gene end by 6 bases; junction bases not matched to a gene: 3. This CDR3 contains 13 residues. The germline gives CDR1 SGHRS, CDR2 YFSETQ. The CDR3: CASSITGAGELFF. The CDR3 bases are TGCGCCAGCAGCATTACAGGGGCCGGGGAGCTGTTTTTT.